Sequencing of this TCR beta chain was carried out in a study of long-term antiretroviral therapy in people with HIV. The length of the CDR3 is 14 residues. The germline gives CDR1 SGHTA, CDR2 FQGNSA. V lost 7 bases, J lost 3 bases, and 15 bases lay in between. Note on this clone: Its antigen remains unidentified.

The libraries were made with immunoSEQ v3.0 at survey level. Sequencing was performed with immunoSEQ multiplex PCR; in TCRdb, only in-frame clones are kept and a portion is missing. The sample contains fewer than 30,000 clones, roughly 86% of which appear only once. Whole-study results and caveats: ART adherence was not documented, and neither viral resistance nor therapy changes had any data. Clones expanded before ART dominated the repertoire at all time points.

The sample was unsorted PBMCs, taken 2.6 to 2.8 years after starting antiretroviral therapy. This chain connects TRBV7-2 to TRBJ1-1; D is ambiguous. This receptor was obtained from a man aged 35-49 years with HIV. CDR3 DNA: TGTGCCAGCAACAAAAGACTCGGGCACACTGAAGCTTTCTTT. This gives the protein CASNKRLGHTEAFF.